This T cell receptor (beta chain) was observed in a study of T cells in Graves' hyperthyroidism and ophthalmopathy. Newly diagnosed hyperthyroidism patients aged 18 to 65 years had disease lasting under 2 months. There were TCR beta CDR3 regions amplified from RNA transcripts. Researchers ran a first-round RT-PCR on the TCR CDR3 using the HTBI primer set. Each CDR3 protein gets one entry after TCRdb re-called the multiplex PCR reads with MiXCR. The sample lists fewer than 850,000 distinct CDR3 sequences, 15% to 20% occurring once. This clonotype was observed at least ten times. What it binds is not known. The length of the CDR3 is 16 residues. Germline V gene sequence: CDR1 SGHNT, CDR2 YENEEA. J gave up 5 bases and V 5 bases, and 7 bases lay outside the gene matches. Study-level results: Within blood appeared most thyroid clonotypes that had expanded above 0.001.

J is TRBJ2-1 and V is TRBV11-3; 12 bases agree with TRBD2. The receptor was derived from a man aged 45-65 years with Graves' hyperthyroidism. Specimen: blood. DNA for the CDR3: TGTGCCAGCAGCCCTCAGGGACTAGCGGGCAACAATGAGCAGTTCTTC. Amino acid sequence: CASSPQGLAGNNEQFF.